This T cell receptor beta chain was identified during a study of identical twins. This clonotype was observed a handful of times. This CDR3 region has 16 residues. In germline, CDR1 is SNHLY, CDR2 FYNNEI. V shed 4 bases and J 3 bases; nucleotides not matched to a gene: 7. TCRdb reprocessed the 5' RACE reads with MiXCR, giving one entry per CDR3 protein. The sample carries over 250,000 distinct CDR3 sequences, roughly 9.7% recorded once. The same sample was also used in a study of yellow fever vaccine responses in identical twins. That work contributes: Twins reportedly appeared to share part of their vaccine T cell response while keeping part individual.

The sample was CD8+ T cells sorted from blood. The clonotype was recovered from a woman between 18 and 29 years old in good health. The V and J genes are TRBV2 and TRBJ2-1; 9 positions agree with TRBD2. CDR3 region: CASSAEREELYNEQFF. CDR3 coding DNA: TGTGCCAGCAGTGCTGAGCGGGAGGAGCTCTACAATGAGCAGTTCTTC.